This T cell receptor beta chain was identified in a study of T cell repertoires in cytomegalovirus infection. V lost 1 base, J lost 3 bases, and 13 bases lay in between. CDR1 and CDR2 from the germline V gene are MGHRA and YSYEKL. The CDR3 has 16 residues. TCRdb independently ran MiXCR on the reads; one entry per CDR3 protein. This sample has 300,000 or so distinct CDR3 sequences, with 20% to 30% found just once. This TCR was recovered from a human donor in good health (CMV status not recorded). Some clones in this sample may be carry-over from other donors' samples. The rearrangement uses TRBV4-1 and TRBJ1-5; D gene ambiguous. Material: PBMCs. The CDR3 sequence: CASSQATAVYNQPQHF. In DNA, the CDR3 is TGCGCCAGCAGCCAAGCCACGGCGGTTTACAATCAGCCCCAGCATTTT.